A selection of T cell receptor beta chains follows, all from one sample in a study of spatial heterogeneity in lung cancer. TCRdb itself ran the 5' RACE reads through MiXCR, one entry per CDR3 protein. In the table there are about 3,300 distinct CDR3 sequences, nearly 3% of which are singletons. The source was normal lung tissue next to the tumor, collected at surgery. Source of these receptors: a female donor with early-stage non-small cell lung cancer. Each CDR3 is given with its conserved first and last residue. D genes are given only for firm matches. Rows give clone size only sometimes, using once, few, many, or a class for an expanded clone.

TRBV7-2	TRBJ2-1	TRBD1	many	TGTGCCAGCAGCCCGGGACAGTACAATGAGCAGTTCTTC	CASSPGQYNEQFF
TRBV29-1	TRBJ2-5	NA	few	TGCAGCCTTCTTCTTTTTCCGCAAGAGACCCAGTACTTC	CSLLLFPQETQYF
TRBV30	TRBJ2-7	NA	medium-sized	TGTGCCTGGAGTGCGGGACTCCAGTACGAGCAGTACTTC	CAWSAGLQYEQYF
TRBV3-1	TRBJ1-1	NA	medium-sized	TGTGCCAGCAGCCTTCCGCCGGGGGCAGGGCTGAACACTGAAGCTTTCTTT	CASSLPPGAGLNTEAFF
TRBV29-1	TRBJ2-7	NA	many	TGCAGCGTCGAGACGGAGGGGGCTGTATACGAGCAGTACTTC	CSVETEGAVYEQYF
TRBV4-3	TRBJ2-4	TRBD1	many	TGCGCCAGCAGCCCAGGGGGCGCGGGCAAAAACATTCAGTACTTC	CASSPGGAGKNIQYF
TRBV5-1	TRBJ1-3	NA	medium-sized	TGCGCCAGCAGCCTAGCAGCCTCCTCTGGAAACACCATATATTTT	CASSLAASSGNTIYF
TRBV5-1	TRBJ2-3	TRBD1	medium-sized	TGCGCCAGCAGCTTGGCCGTCGACAGGGTCGCAGATACGCAGTATTTT	CASSLAVDRVADTQYF
TRBV2	TRBJ1-5	NA	many	TGTGCCAGCAGAGTGACACCTCAGCAGCCCCAGCATTTT	CASRVTPQQPQHF
TRBV9	TRBJ1-1	TRBD1	medium-sized	TGTGCCAGCAGCTTACAGGGGCTTGGTGAAGCTTTCTTT	CASSLQGLGEAFF
TRBV6-6	TRBJ1-1	NA	medium-sized	TGTGCCAGCAGTTACCTGACAGAAGCTTTCTTT	CASSYLTEAFF
TRBV7-6	TRBJ2-2	NA	medium-sized	TGTGCCAGCAGCTCCCTCCCGGGGAGTACCGGGGAGCTGTTTTTT	CASSSLPGSTGELFF
TRBV5-1	TRBJ1-1	NA	medium-sized	TGCGCCAGCAGCTTTCTGGGTGACACTGAAGCTTTCTTT	CASSFLGDTEAFF
TRBV6-5	TRBJ2-5	NA	once	TGTGCCAGCATAAATAGGGGAGGGGGGCAAGAGACCCAGTACTTC	CASINRGGGQETQYF
TRBV13	TRBJ1-1	NA	medium-sized	TGTGCCAGCAGCTTAGAAGGAGGACCGAACACTGAAGCTTTCTTT	CASSLEGGPNTEAFF
TRBV29-1	TRBJ1-1	NA	medium-sized	TGCAGCGTCGGCCACAACACTGAAGCTTTCTTT	CSVGHNTEAFF
TRBV7-6	TRBJ2-7	NA	many	TGTGCCAGCAGCTTAGACCGGGCCTCCTACGAGCAGTACTTC	CASSLDRASYEQYF
TRBV12-3/TRBV12-4	TRBJ1-4	NA	hyperexpanded	TGTGCCAGCAGTCTATACCGGGGTGAAAAACTGTTTTTT	CASSLYRGEKLFF
TRBV12-3/TRBV12-4	TRBJ1-6	NA	many	TGTGCCAGCAGTTGGACTCCGGGGAGTTCCAGATCACCCCTCCACTTT	CASSWTPGSSRSPLHF
TRBV27	TRBJ1-6	NA	many	TGTGCCAGCAGTTTAGGAACCTATAATTCACCCCTCCACTTT	CASSLGTYNSPLHF
TRBV12-3/TRBV12-4	TRBJ1-1	NA	many	TGTGCCAGCAGTGGGGCGTCGGGACCGATGAACACTGAAGCTTTCTTT	CASSGASGPMNTEAFF
TRBV4-2	TRBJ1-6	NA	many	TGTGCCAGCAGCCAAGACAGGGTGGTTTCACCCCTCCACTTT	CASSQDRVVSPLHF
TRBV18	TRBJ2-3	NA	medium-sized	TGTGCCAGCTCCAGGGGACTATCCTCAGATACGCAGTATTTT	CASSRGLSSDTQYF
TRBV12-3/TRBV12-4	TRBJ2-1	TRBD2	medium-sized	TGTGCCAGCAGTCCCCAGCTTCCGGGACTAGCGGGGGGGCAAAATGAGCAGTTCTTC	CASSPQLPGLAGGQNEQFF
TRBV28	TRBJ2-5	TRBD2	medium-sized	TGTGCCAGCAGTTTAGAGGCAGCGGGGGCAGAGACCCAGTACTTC	CASSLEAAGAETQYF
TRBV7-9	TRBJ1-2	NA	medium-sized	TGTGCCAGCAGCTTGTTTGTGGGTGGACTATTTTCGGAGACCGGCGGCTACACCTTC	CASSLFVGGLFSETGGYTF
TRBV4-3	TRBJ2-3	TRBD2	medium-sized	TGCGCCAGCAGGTCTTCTAGCGGGGCTAGCACAGATACGCAGTATTTT	CASRSSSGASTDTQYF
TRBV7-3	TRBJ2-1	NA	few	TGTGCCAGCAGCTTAGGTCTATCCCAGAATGAGCAGTTCTTC	CASSLGLSQNEQFF
TRBV6-5	TRBJ1-1	TRBD1	medium-sized	TGTGCCAGCAGTTACTCTTCGGGACAGGGGGTCACTGAAGCTTTCTTT	CASSYSSGQGVTEAFF
TRBV20-1	TRBJ1-3	TRBD1	medium-sized	TGCAGTGCTAGAGCTGGGGACAGGGGCTCTGGAAACACCATATATTTT	CSARAGDRGSGNTIYF
TRBV25-1	TRBJ2-7	NA	many	TGTGCCAGCGGCGGGGTCTACGAGCAGTACTTC	CASGGVYEQYF
TRBV29-1	TRBJ1-1	TRBD1	medium-sized	TGCAGCGTTGAAGTTCGACAGGGCCGTGAAGCTTTCTTT	CSVEVRQGREAFF
TRBV5-1	TRBJ1-6	TRBD1	medium-sized	TGCGCCAGCAGCCCAGGGACAGGGGGTAATTCACCCCTCCACTTT	CASSPGTGGNSPLHF
TRBV7-2	TRBJ2-3	TRBD1	many	TGTGCCAGCAGCTTTAGGGGGACAGGGTTCGTCGCAGATACGCAGTATTTT	CASSFRGTGFVADTQYF
TRBV20-1	TRBJ2-7	TRBD2	many	TGCAGTGCTACCACTAGCGGGGGTTACTACGAGCAGTACTTC	CSATTSGGYYEQYF
TRBV27	TRBJ1-6	NA	medium-sized	TGTGCCACCCAACGGAGGGGTAATTCACCCCTCCACTTT	CATQRRGNSPLHF
TRBV19	TRBJ2-5	NA	few	TGTGCCAGTAGTGATCCGACGGAATACCAAGAGACCCAGTACTTC	CASSDPTEYQETQYF
TRBV29-1	TRBJ2-7	TRBD2	many	TGCAGCGTTCGCCCCGGGGGGACTACCTACGAGCAGTACTTC	CSVRPGGTTYEQYF
TRBV5-1	TRBJ2-5	TRBD2	medium-sized	TGCGCCAGCAGCGGACTAGGACTAGCGGAGACCCAGTACTTC	CASSGLGLAETQYF
TRBV20-1	TRBJ2-5	TRBD2	many	TGCAGTGCTCGACCCGGGGGGGAGACCCAGTACTTC	CSARPGGETQYF
TRBV20-1	TRBJ2-5	NA	many	TGCAGTGCTAGAGTTAAGCTAGCTAGCCAAGAGACCCAGTACTTC	CSARVKLASQETQYF
TRBV25-1	TRBJ1-2	NA	medium-sized	TGTGCCAGCAGTGCATGGAGGGCAAACTATGGCTACACCTTC	CASSAWRANYGYTF
TRBV4-2	TRBJ2-5	NA	many	TGTGCCAGCAGCCAAGAGTACCAAGAGACCCAGTACTTC	CASSQEYQETQYF
TRBV28	TRBJ2-2	NA	large	TGTGCCAGCAGTTTACAGGTCGCGAACACCGGGGAGCTGTTTTTT	CASSLQVANTGELFF
TRBV7-2	TRBJ1-2	NA	medium-sized	TGTGCCAGCAGCCCCGAAGGGACGCCTACCGCCTATGGCTACACCTTC	CASSPEGTPTAYGYTF
TRBV20-1	TRBJ1-1	NA	many	TGCAGTGAATCTATGAACACTGAAGCTTTCTTT	CSESMNTEAFF
TRBV2	TRBJ2-1	NA	many	TGTGCCAGCAGTGAGCTGTTAGGGCAGTTCTTC	CASSELLGQFF
TRBV7-2	TRBJ2-3	NA	medium-sized	TGTGCCAGCAGCCCCTACACAGATACGCAGTATTTT	CASSPYTDTQYF
TRBV4-3	TRBJ1-2	NA	many	TGCGCCAGCAGCCAAGACGTCCCCGAAAACTATGGCTACACCTTC	CASSQDVPENYGYTF
TRBV6-2/TRBV6-3	TRBJ1-5	NA	large	TGTGCCAGCAGGGATGGGACACCCGAGGGGCCCCAGCATTTT	CASRDGTPEGPQHF
TRBV6-2/TRBV6-3	TRBJ2-4	NA	few	TGTGCCAGCAGTTACGCAGAGGCTAAGGACATTCAGTACTTC	CASSYAEAKDIQYF
TRBV7-2	TRBJ2-1	NA	many	TGTGCCAGCAGCTTAGCAGGGAGTTTTTACAATGAGCAGTTCTTC	CASSLAGSFYNEQFF
TRBV4-3	TRBJ1-6	NA	medium-sized	TGCGCCAGCAGCCAAGAAGAGAATCTAAAAAGCTCCTATAATTCACCCCTCCACTTT	CASSQEENLKSSYNSPLHF
TRBV3-2	TRBJ1-5	NA	NA	TGTGCCAGCAGCAATTGCAGCGATTTTTATAATCAGCCCCAGCATTTT	CASSNCSDFYNQPQHF
TRBV5-1	TRBJ2-5	TRBD2	few	TGCGCCAGCAGCTTGGGCCTGGGCGGGGGGGCCGAAGAGACCCAGTACTTC	CASSLGLGGGAEETQYF
TRBV19	TRBJ2-1	NA	medium-sized	TGTGCCAGTAGTCCGGAGAGGGCTAGGGGGATGAATGAGCAGTTCTTC	CASSPERARGMNEQFF